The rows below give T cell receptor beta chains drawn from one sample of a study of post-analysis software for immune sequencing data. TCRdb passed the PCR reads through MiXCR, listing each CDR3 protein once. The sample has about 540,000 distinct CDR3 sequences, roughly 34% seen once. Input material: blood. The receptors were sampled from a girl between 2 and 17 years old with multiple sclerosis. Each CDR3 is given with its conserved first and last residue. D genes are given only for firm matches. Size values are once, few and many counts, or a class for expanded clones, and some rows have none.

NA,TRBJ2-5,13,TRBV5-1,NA,CASSLRSRETQYF,TGCGCCAGCAGCTTGCGGAGTCGGGAGACCCAGTACTTC
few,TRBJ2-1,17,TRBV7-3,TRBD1,CASSLWGPGTADNEQFF,TGTGCCAGCAGCTTATGGGGGCCGGGGACAGCAGACAATGAGCAGTTCTTC
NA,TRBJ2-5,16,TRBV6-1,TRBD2,CASSEQRGLARETQYF,TGTGCCAGCAGTGAACAGCGGGGACTAGCGAGGGAGACCCAGTACTTC
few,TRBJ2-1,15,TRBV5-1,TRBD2,CASSLESSGYNEQFF,TGCGCCAGCAGCTTGGAGTCTAGCGGGTACAATGAGCAGTTCTTC
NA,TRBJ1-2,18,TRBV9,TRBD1,CASSPEGGRQGNDVSYTF,TGTGCCAGCAGCCCAGAGGGGGGTCGACAGGGAAACGACGTTAGCTACACCTTC
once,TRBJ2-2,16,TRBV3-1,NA,CASSHVLGRGTGELFF,TGTGCCAGCAGCCATGTACTTGGCCGGGGCACCGGGGAGCTGTTTTTT
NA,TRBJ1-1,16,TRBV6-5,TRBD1,CANSYSRLQGRTEAFF,TGTGCCAACAGTTACTCGAGGTTACAGGGGCGGACTGAAGCTTTCTTT
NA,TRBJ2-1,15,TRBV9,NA,CASSVESGSYNEQFF,TGTGCCAGCAGCGTAGAAAGTGGATCCTACAATGAGCAGTTCTTC
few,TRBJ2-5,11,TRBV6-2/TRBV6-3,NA,CASTHQETQYF,TGTGCCAGCACTCACCAAGAGACCCAGTACTTC
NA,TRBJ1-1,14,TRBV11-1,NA,CASSTDGRNTEAFF,TGTGCCAGCAGCACGGACGGACGGAACACTGAAGCTTTCTTT
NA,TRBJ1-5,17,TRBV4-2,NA,CASSQVRPGGPNQPQHF,TGTGCCAGCAGCCAAGTGAGGCCCGGGGGCCCCAATCAGCCCCAGCATTTT
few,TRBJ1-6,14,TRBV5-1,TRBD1,CASSPDRGRSPLHF,TGCGCCAGCAGCCCGGACAGGGGAAGATCACCCCTCCACTTT
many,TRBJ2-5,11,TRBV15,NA,CATSNKETQYF,TGTGCCACCAGCAACAAAGAGACCCAGTACTTC
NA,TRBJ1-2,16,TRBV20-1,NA,CSARDPGQPFYYGYTF,TGCAGTGCTAGAGATCCGGGGCAGCCGTTCTACTATGGCTACACCTTC
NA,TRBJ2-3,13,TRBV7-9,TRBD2,CASGTGGADTQYF,TGTGCCAGCGGGACCGGGGGGGCGGATACGCAGTATTTT
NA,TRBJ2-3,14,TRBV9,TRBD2,CASSASGATDTQYF,TGTGCCAGCAGCGCTAGCGGGGCCACAGATACGCAGTATTTT
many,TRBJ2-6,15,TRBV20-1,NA,CSALGSGLGANVLTF,TGCAGTGCGTTGGGCTCTGGTCTGGGGGCCAACGTCCTGACTTTC
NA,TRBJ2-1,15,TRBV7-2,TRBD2,CASSSGGAGSDEQFF,TGTGCCAGCTCCAGCGGGGGGGCGGGGTCGGATGAGCAGTTCTTC
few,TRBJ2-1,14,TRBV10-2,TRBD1,CASRPRGRVGEQFF,TGCGCCAGCAGACCCAGGGGGCGAGTCGGTGAGCAGTTCTTC
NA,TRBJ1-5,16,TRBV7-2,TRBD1,CASSSGQGGSNQPQHF,TGTGCCAGCAGCTCCGGACAGGGTGGAAGCAATCAGCCCCAGCATTTT
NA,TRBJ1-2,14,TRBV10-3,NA,CATLLGAQNYGYTF,TGTGCCACCCTTTTGGGGGCCCAAAACTATGGCTACACCTTC
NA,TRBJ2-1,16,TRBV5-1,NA,CASSKGGGRSYNEQFF,TGCGCCAGCAGCAAGGGCGGGGGCCGCTCCTACAATGAGCAGTTCTTC
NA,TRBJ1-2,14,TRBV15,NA,CTTSRDQGNYGYTF,TGTACCACCAGCAGAGATCAAGGGAACTATGGCTACACCTTC
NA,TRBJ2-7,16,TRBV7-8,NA,CASSGDSTGYPYEQYF,TGTGCCAGCAGCGGGGACTCGACAGGGTATCCCTACGAGCAGTACTTC
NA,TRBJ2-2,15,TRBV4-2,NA,CASSHDGANTGELFF,TGTGCCAGCAGCCACGACGGAGCGAACACCGGGGAGCTGTTTTTT
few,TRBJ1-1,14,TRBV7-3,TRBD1,CASSPQGAGTEAFF,TGTGCCAGCAGCCCACAGGGGGCCGGGACTGAAGCTTTCTTT
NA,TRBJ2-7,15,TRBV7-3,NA,CASSLEPGGEYEQYF,TGTGCCAGCAGCTTAGAACCAGGGGGGGAGTACGAGCAGTACTTC
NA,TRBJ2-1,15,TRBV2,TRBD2,CASSERERGWNEQFF,TGTGCCAGCAGTGAACGGGAGCGGGGCTGGAATGAGCAGTTCTTC
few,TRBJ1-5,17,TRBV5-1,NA,CASSLKQGHYYNQPQHF,TGCGCCAGCAGCTTGAAACAGGGCCACTATTACAATCAGCCCCAGCATTTT
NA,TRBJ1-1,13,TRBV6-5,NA,CASSYSRQVEAFF,TGTGCCAGCAGTTACTCCAGACAAGTTGAAGCTTTCTTT
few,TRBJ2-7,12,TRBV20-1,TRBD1,CSARGPGYEQYF,TGCAGTGCCAGGGGGCCAGGCTACGAGCAGTACTTC
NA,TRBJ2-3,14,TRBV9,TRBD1,CASSARTGTDTQYF,TGTGCCAGCAGCGCCCGGACAGGGACAGATACGCAGTATTTT
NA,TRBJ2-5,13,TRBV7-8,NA,CASSPRAKGTQYF,TGTGCCAGCAGTCCCCGGGCCAAGGGGACCCAGTACTTC
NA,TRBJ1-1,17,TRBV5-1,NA,CASSPPGTGGLNTEAFF,TGCGCCAGCAGCCCCCCTGGGACTGGAGGGCTGAACACTGAAGCTTTCTTT
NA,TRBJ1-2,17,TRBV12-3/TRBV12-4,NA,CASSPRGPDGNNYGYTF,TGTGCCAGCAGCCCCCGGGGGCCCGACGGTAATAACTATGGCTACACCTTC
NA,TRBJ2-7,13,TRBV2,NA,CASKLGGFQAQYF,TGTGCCAGCAAACTGGGCGGGTTCCAGGCCCAGTACTTC
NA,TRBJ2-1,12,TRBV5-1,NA,CASSLLAQEQFF,TGCGCCAGCAGCCTACTAGCTCAAGAGCAGTTCTTC
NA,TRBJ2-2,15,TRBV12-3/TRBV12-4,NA,CATKGRRTNTGELFF,TGTGCCACCAAAGGGAGGCGGACGAACACCGGGGAGCTGTTTTTT
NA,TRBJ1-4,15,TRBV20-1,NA,CSARGGQADFEKLFF,TGCAGTGCTAGAGGCGGGCAGGCCGACTTCGAAAAACTGTTTTTT
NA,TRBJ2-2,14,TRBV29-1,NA,CSVERRTNTGELFF,TGCAGCGTTGAAAGGCGTACGAACACCGGGGAGCTGTTTTTT
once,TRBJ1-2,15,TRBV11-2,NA,CASSANGHLNYGYTF,TGTGCCAGCAGCGCTAATGGCCACCTTAACTATGGCTACACCTTC
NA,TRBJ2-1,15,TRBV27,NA,CASSLLTQLGYEQFF,TGTGCCAGCAGTTTATTGACCCAGCTCGGATATGAGCAGTTCTTC
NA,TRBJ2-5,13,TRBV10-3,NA,CAISEFQRGEQYF,TGTGCCATCAGTGAGTTCCAGCGAGGTGAGCAGTACTTC
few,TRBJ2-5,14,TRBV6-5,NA,CASSYQTEQGPQYF,TGTGCCAGCAGTTACCAGACAGAGCAAGGGCCCCAGTACTTC
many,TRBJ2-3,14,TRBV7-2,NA,CASSQMAERDTQYF,TGTGCCAGCAGCCAGATGGCGGAGAGAGATACGCAGTATTTT
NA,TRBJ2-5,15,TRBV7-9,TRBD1,CASRNRDSLRETQYF,TGTGCCAGCAGGAACCGGGACAGCTTACGAGAGACCCAGTACTTC
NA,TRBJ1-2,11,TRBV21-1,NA,CAKRTVYGYTF,TGTGCCAAACGGACAGTCTATGGCTACACCTTC
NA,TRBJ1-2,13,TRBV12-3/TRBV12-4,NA,CASTRVANYGYTF,TGTGCTAGCACCAGAGTAGCTAACTATGGCTACACCTTC
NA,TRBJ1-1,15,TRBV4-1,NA,CASSQGTGKDTEAFF,TGCGCCAGCAGCCAGGGAACCGGGAAGGACACTGAAGCTTTCTTT
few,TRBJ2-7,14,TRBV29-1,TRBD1,CSGTGPGGAYEQYF,TGCAGCGGCACCGGACCAGGGGGTGCCTACGAGCAGTACTTC
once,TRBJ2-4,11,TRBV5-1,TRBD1,CASSTDRGQYF,TGCGCCAGCAGTACAGACAGGGGCCAGTACTTC
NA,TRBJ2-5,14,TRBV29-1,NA,CSVRGGSPIETQYF,TGCAGCGTTAGGGGGGGGAGTCCTATCGAGACCCAGTACTTC
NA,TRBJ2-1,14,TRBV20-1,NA,CSASSGSSYNEQFF,TGCAGTGCTAGTTCCGGGAGCTCCTACAATGAGCAGTTCTTC
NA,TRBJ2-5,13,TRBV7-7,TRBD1,CASSAGGPETQYF,TGTGCCAGCAGTGCAGGGGGCCCGGAGACCCAGTACTTC
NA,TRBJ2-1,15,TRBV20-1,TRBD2,CSARDSGGAWNEQFF,TGCAGTGCTAGAGATAGCGGGGGGGCGTGGAATGAGCAGTTCTTC
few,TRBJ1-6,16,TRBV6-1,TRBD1,CASSEWSAGGNSPLHF,TGTGCCAGCAGTGAGTGGTCGGCAGGGGGTAATTCACCCCTCCACTTT
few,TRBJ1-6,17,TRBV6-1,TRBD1,CASRTLPSGTGFSPLHF,TGTGCCAGCAGAACCTTACCTTCCGGGACAGGGTTTTCACCCCTCCACTTT
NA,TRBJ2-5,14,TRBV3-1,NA,CASSQDSGLWTQYF,TGTGCCAGCAGCCAAGATTCGGGTTTGTGGACCCAGTACTTC